The table lists the clone carrying this T cell receptor (beta chain) with a count of one. The data belong to a study of blood T cell repertoires in COVID-19. Background on the study: PBMCs, B-cell-depleted T cells, or T cells provided the cDNA or gDNA that made up the material.

Using immunoSEQ multiplex PCR, the repertoire was profiled, and TCRdb retains in-frame clones only, with some absent. Of about 100,000 clones in the sample, 86% are singletons; the top ten hold 2% to 3%. The V segment lost 5 bases and the J segment 6 bases; nucleotides outside the gene matches: 18. The length of the CDR3 is 18 residues. CDR1 is SEHNR and CDR2 is FQNEAQ in the germline V gene (reference sequence). The clonotype originates from a woman in her fifties or sixties who had recovered from COVID-19. The chain joins TRBV7-9 to TRBJ1-2; 10 nucleotides line up with TRBD1. The sequenced sample was PBMCs or T cells enriched from blood (not recorded which). In DNA, the CDR3 is TGTGCCAGCAGCCCACCCGGACAGGGGGTGTCTAAACCCGATGGCTACACCTTC. This encodes CASSPPGQGVSKPDGYTF.